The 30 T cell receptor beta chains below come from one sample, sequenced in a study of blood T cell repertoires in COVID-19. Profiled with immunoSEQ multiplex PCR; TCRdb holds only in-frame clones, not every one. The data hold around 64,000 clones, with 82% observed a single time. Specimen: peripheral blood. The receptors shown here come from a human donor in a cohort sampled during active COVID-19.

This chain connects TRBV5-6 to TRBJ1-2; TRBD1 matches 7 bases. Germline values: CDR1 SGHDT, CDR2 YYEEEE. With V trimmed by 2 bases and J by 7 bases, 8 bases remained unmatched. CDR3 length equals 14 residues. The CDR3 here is CASSFTGVGAGYTF. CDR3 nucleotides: TGTGCCAGCAGCTTCACAGGGGTCGGCGCTGGCTACACCTTC.

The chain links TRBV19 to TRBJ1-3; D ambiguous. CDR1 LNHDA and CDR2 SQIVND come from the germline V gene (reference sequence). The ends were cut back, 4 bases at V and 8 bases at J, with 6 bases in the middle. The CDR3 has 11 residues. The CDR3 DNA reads TGTGCCAGTAGTACCTTCTACACCATATATTTT. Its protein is CASSTFYTIYF.

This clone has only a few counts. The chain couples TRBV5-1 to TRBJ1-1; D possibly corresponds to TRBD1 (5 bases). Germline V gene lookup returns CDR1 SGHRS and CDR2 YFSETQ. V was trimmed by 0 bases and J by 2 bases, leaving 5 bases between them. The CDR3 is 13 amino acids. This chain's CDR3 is CASSLGTNTEAFF. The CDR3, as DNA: TGCGCCAGCAGCTTGGGGACAAACACTGAAGCTTTCTTT.

In nucleotides, the CDR3 is TGCAGCGGGTCAGCGGAGTACTCCGGGGAGCTGTTTTTT. Translating gives CSGSAEYSGELFF. The genes are TRBV29-1 and TRBJ2-2, with D possibly TRBD2 on 5 matching bases. Germline V gene sequence: CDR1 SQVTM, CDR2 ANQGSEA. Trimming cost V 7 bases and J 6 bases, with 15 bases left between them. The CDR3 is 13 amino acids.

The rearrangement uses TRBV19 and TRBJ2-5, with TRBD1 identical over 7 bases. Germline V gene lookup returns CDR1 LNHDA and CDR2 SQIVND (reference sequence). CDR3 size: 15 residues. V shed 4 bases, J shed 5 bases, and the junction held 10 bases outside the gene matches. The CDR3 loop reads CASSRSRQGSETQYF. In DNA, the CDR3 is TGTGCCAGTAGTAGATCGCGACAGGGTTCGGAGACCCAGTACTTC.

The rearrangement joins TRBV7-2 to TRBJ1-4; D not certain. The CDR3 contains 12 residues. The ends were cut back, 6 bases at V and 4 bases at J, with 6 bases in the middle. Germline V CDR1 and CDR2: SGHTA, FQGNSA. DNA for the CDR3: TGTGCCAGCAGTCGGGGTAATGAAAAACTGTTTTTT. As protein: CASSRGNEKLFF.

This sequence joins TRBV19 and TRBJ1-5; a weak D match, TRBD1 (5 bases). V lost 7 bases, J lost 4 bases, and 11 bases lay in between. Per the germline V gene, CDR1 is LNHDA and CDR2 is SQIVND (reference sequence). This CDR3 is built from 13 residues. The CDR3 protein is CASNGGGNQPQHF. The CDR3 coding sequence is TGTGCCAGTAATGGCGGGGGAAATCAGCCCCAGCATTTT.

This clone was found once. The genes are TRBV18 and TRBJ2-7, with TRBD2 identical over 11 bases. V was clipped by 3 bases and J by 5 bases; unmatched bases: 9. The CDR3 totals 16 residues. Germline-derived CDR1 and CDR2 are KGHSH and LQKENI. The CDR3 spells CASSPIAGGNFNEQYF. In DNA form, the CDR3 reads TGTGCCAGCTCACCTATAGCGGGGGGGAATTTTAACGAGCAGTACTTC. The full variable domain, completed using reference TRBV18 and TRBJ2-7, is NAGVMQNPRHLVRRRGQEARLRCSPMKGHSHVYWYRQLPEEGLKFMVYLQKENIIDESGMPKERFSAEFPKEGPSILRIQQVVRGDSAAYFCASSPIAGGNFNEQYFGPGTRLTVT.

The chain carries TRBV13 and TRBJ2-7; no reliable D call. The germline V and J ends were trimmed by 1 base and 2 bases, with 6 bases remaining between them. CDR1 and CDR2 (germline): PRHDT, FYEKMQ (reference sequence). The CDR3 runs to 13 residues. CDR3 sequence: CASSLAQTYEQYF. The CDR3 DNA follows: TGTGCCAGCAGCTTAGCCCAAACCTACGAGCAGTACTTC.

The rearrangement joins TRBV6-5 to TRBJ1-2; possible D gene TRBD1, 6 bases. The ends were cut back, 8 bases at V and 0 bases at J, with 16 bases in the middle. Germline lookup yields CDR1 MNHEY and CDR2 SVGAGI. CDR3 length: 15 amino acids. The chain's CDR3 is CASLKQGVANYGYTF. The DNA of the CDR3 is TGTGCCAGCCTGAAACAGGGCGTAGCTAACTATGGCTACACCTTC.

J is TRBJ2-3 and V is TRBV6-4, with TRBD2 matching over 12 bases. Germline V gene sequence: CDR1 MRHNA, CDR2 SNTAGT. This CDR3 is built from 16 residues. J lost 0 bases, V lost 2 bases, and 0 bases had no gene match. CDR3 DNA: TGTGCCAGCAGTGACCTAGCGGGGGGGAGCACAGATACGCAGTATTTT. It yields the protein CASSDLAGGSTDTQYF.

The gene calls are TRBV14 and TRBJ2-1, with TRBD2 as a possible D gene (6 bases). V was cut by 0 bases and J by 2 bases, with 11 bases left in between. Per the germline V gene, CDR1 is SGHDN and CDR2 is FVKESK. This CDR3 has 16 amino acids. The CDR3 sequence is CASSQDRGGTYNEQFF. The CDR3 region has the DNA TGTGCCAGCAGCCAAGATCGTGGGGGGACCTACAATGAGCAGTTCTTC.

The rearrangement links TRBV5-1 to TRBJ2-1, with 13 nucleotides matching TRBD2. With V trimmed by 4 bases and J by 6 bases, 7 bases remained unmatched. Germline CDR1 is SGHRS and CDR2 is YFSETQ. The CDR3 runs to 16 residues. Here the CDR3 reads CASSPPTSGGANEQFF. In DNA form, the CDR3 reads TGCGCCAGCAGCCCACCTACTAGCGGGGGGGCCAATGAGCAGTTCTTC.

CDR3 sequence (DNA): TGTGCCAGCAGCCCTGGAGGGCAGGGCGTTGAAAAACTGTTTTTT. It yields the protein CASSPGGQGVEKLFF. The rearrangement links TRBV28 to TRBJ1-4; perhaps TRBD1 as D (5 bases). In germline, CDR1 is MDHEN, CDR2 SYDVKM. This CDR3 has 15 residues. The V gene lost 6 bases and the J gene lost 7 bases, with 18 bases spanning the gap.

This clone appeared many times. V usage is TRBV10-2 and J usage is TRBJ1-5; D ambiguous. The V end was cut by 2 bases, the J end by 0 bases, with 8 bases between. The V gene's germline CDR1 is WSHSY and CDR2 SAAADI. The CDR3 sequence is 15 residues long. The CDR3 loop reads CASSEGSSSNQPQHF. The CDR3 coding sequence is TGCGCCAGCAGTGAGGGTAGTAGTAGCAATCAGCCCCAGCATTTT.

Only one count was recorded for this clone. The CDR3 here is CASSSSGGGQETQYF. The CDR3 DNA reads as TGTGCCAGCAGCTCTAGCGGGGGCGGCCAAGAGACCCAGTACTTC. The chain employs TRBV5-4 and TRBJ2-5; 10 bases line up with TRBD2. The CDR3 has 15 amino acids. V trimming: 3 bases; J trimming: 1 base; junction bases outside the gene matches: 3. Germline CDR1 is SGHNT and CDR2 is YYREEE (reference sequence).

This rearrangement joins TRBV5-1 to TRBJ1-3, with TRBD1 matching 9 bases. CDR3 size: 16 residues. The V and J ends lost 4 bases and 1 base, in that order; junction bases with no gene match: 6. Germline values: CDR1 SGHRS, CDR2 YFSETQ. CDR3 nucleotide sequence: TGCGCCAGCAGCACAACCGGACAGGGGTCTGGAAACACCATATATTTT. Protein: CASSTTGQGSGNTIYF.

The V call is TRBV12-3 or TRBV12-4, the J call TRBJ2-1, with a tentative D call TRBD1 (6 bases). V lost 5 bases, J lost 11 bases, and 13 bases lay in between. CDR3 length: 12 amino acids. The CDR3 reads CASSPTTGKQFF. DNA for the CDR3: TGTGCCAGCAGTCCAACAACAGGGAAGCAGTTCTTC.

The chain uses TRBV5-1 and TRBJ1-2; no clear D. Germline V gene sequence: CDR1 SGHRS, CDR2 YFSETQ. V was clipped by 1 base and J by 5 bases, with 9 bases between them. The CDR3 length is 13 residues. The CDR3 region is CASSLSGSYGYTF. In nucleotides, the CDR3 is TGCGCCAGCAGCTTGAGCGGAAGTTATGGCTACACCTTC.

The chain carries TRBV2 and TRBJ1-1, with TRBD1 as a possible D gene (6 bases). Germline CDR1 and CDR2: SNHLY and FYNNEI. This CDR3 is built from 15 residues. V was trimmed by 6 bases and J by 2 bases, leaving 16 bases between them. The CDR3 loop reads CASSPQGMRNTEAFF. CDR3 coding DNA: TGTGCCAGCAGCCCTCAGGGGATGCGAAACACTGAAGCTTTCTTT. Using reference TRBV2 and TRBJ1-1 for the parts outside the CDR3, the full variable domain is EPEVTQTPSHQVTQMGQEVILRCVPISNHLYFYWYRQILGQKVEFLVSFYNNEISEKSEIFDDQFSVERPDGSNFTLKIRSTKLEDSAMYFCASSPQGMRNTEAFFGQGTRLTVV.

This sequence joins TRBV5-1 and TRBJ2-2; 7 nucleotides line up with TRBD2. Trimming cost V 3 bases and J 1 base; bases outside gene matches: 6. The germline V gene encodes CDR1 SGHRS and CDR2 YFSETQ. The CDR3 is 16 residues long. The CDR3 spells CASSWSWEGNTGELFF. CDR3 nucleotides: TGCGCCAGCAGCTGGAGTTGGGAGGGGAACACCGGGGAGCTGTTTTTT.

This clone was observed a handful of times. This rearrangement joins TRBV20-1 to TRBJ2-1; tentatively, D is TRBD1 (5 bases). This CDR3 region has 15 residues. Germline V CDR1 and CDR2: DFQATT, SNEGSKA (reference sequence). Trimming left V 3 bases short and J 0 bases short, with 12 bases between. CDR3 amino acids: CSASPWGSSYNEQFF. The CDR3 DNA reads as TGCAGTGCTAGTCCCTGGGGCAGCTCCTACAATGAGCAGTTCTTC.

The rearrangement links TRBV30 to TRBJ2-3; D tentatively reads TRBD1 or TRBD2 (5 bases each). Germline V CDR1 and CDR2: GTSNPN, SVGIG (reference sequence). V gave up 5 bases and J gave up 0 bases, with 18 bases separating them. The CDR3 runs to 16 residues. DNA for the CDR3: TGTGCCTGGGGGGGAGTGACAACAACTAGCACAGATACGCAGTATTTT. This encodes CAWGGVTTTSTDTQYF. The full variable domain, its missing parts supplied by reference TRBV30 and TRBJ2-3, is SQTIHQWPATLVQPVGSPLSLECTVEGTSNPNLYWYRQAAGRGLQLLFYSVGIGQISSEVPQNLSASRPQDRQFILSSKKLLLSDSGFYLCAWGGVTTTSTDTQYFGPGTRLTVL.

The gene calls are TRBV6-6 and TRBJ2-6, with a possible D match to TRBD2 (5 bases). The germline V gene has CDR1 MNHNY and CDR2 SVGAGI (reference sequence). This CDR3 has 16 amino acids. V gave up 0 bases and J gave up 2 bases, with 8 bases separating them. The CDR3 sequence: CASSYSTGTGANVLTF. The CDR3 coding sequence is TGTGCCAGCAGTTACTCGACGGGGACTGGGGCCAACGTCCTGACTTTC.

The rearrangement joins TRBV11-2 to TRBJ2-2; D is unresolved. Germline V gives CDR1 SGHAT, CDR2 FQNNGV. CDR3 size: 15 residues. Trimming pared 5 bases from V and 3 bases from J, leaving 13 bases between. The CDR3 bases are TGTGCCAGCAGCACCCGTCTTCTAGACACCGGGGAGCTGTTTTTT. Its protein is CASSTRLLDTGELFF.

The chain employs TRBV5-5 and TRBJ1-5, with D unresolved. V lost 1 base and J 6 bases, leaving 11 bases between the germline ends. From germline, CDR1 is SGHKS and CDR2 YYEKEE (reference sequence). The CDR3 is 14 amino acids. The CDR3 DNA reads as TGTGCCAGCAGCTTGAAGGTGGCAGGTCAGCCCCAGCATTTT. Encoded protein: CASSLKVAGQPQHF.

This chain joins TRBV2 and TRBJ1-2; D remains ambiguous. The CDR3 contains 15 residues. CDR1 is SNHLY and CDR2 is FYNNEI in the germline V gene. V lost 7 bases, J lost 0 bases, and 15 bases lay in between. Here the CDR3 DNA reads TGTGCCAGCACCCTTGGGTCCCTAGCTAACTATGGCTACACCTTC. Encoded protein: CASTLGSLANYGYTF.

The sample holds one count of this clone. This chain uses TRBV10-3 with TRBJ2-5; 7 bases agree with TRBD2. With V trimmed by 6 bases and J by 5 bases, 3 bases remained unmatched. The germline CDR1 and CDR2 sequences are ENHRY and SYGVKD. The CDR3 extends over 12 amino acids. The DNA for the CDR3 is TGTGCCATCAGAGGCGGGGGTGAGACCCAGTACTTC. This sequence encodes CAIRGGGETQYF.

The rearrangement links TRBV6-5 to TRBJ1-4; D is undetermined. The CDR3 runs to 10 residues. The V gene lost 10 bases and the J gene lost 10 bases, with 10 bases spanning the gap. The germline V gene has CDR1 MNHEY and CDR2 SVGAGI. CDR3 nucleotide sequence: TGTGCCACCTACTCAGGAAAACTGTTTTTT. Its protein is CATYSGKLFF.

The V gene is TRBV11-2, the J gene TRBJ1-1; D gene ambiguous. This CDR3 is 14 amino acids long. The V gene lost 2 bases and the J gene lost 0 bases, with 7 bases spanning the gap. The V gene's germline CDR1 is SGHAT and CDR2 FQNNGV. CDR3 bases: TGTGCCAGCAGCTTAACTCAAATGAACACTGAAGCTTTCTTT. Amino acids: CASSLTQMNTEAFF.